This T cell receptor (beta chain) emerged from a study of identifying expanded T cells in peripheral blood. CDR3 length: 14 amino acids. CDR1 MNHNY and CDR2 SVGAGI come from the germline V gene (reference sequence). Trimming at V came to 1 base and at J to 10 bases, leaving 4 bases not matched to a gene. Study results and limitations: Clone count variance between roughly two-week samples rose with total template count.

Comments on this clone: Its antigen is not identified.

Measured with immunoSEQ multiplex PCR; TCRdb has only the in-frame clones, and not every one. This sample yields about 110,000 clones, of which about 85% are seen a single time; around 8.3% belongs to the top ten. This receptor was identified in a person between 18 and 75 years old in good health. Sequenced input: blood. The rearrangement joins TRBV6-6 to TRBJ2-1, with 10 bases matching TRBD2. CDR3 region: CASSYFEREGEQFF. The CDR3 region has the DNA TGTGCCAGCAGTTACTTTGAGCGGGAGGGAGAGCAGTTCTTC.